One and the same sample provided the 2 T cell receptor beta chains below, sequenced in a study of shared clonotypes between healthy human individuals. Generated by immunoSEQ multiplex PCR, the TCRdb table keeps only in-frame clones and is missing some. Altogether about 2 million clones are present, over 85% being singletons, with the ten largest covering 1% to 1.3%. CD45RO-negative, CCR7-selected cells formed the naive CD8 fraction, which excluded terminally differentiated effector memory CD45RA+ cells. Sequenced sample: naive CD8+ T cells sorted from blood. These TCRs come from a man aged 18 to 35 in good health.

CDR3 protein: CASSNRDLSYEQYF. The DNA of the CDR3 is TGTGCCAGCAGCAACCGGGACCTATCCTACGAGCAGTACTTC. The gene calls are TRBV5-6 and TRBJ2-7; D may correspond to TRBD1 or TRBD2 (5 bases each). There are 14 residues in the CDR3. V lost 4 bases and J lost 1, with 12 bases in between. Germline V gene data show CDR1 as SGHDT and CDR2 as YYEEEE.

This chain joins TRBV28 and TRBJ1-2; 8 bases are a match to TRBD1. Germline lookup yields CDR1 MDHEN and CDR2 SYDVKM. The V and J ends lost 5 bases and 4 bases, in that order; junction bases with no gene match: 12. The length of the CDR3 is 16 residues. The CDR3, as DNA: TGTGCCAGCAGTGACCAACAGGGGGTATATATCTATGGCTACACCTTC. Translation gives CASSDQQGVYIYGYTF.